This passage covers 14 T cell receptor beta chains from one sample sequenced in a study of blood T cell repertoires in COVID-19. Using immunoSEQ multiplex PCR, the repertoire was profiled, and TCRdb retains in-frame clones only, with some absent. Among 90,000 to 150,000 clones, more than 85% were seen once, and the ten largest hold approximately 20%. Sequencing used peripheral blood. The receptors derive from a human donor with acute or convalescent COVID-19. The donor label of this sample is uncertain.

The count of this clone is one. The genes are TRBV2 and TRBJ1-1; the D gene is possibly TRBD1 (6 bases). Trimming took 4 bases from V and 0 from J, leaving 12 bases between them. This CDR3 spans 15 amino acids. Per the germline V gene, CDR1 is SNHLY and CDR2 is FYNNEI. In DNA form, the CDR3 reads TGTGCCAGCAGTGTCGGGGGGCCACTGAACACTGAAGCTTTCTTT. Translated, it gives CASSVGGPLNTEAFF.

The chain couples TRBV18 to TRBJ2-3, with TRBD2 matching over 8 bases. Germline V gene lookup returns CDR1 KGHSH and CDR2 LQKENI. The CDR3 has 15 amino acids. V shed 5 bases and J 5 bases; nucleotides not matched to a gene: 9. The CDR3 reads CASSAPSGGLDTQYF. DNA of the CDR3: TGTGCCAGCTCAGCCCCAAGCGGGGGATTAGATACGCAGTATTTT.

The V call is TRBV6-5, the J call TRBJ2-1; TRBD2 aligns across 9 bases. J lost 15 bases, V lost 8 bases, and 17 bases had no gene match. The CDR3 runs to 14 residues. The V gene's germline CDR1 is MNHEY and CDR2 SVGAGI. In nucleotides, the CDR3 is TGTGCCAGCGGGCAAAGCGGGAGGCCTTCCGGGGTGTTCTTC. Protein: CASGQSGRPSGVFF.

The gene calls are TRBV4-1 and TRBJ2-2; TRBD1 matches at 9 bases. J was trimmed by 7 bases and V by 5 bases; bases with no gene match: 5. This CDR3 contains 14 residues. Germline loops: CDR1 MGHRA, CDR2 YSYEKL. CDR3 residues: CASSWGQGFGELFF. The CDR3 DNA reads as TGCGCCAGCAGCTGGGGACAGGGATTCGGGGAGCTGTTTTTT.

This clone was observed a single time. The chain couples TRBV28 to TRBJ2-2; 7 bases are a match to TRBD2. This CDR3 has 12 amino acids. Germline trimming cut 7 bases from V and 8 bases from J; bases unmatched to any gene: 4. Germline V gene sequence: CDR1 MDHEN, CDR2 SYDVKM. Here the CDR3 DNA reads TGTGCCAGCAACGGCGGGAGAGGGGAGCTGTTTTTT. It specifies CASNGGRGELFF. The whole variable domain, remainder taken from reference TRBV28 and TRBJ2-2, is DVKVTQSSRYLVKRTGEKVFLECVQDMDHENMFWYRQDPGLGLRLIYFSYDVKMKEKGDIPEGYSVSREKKERFSLILESASTNQTSMYLCASNGGRGELFFGEGSRLTVL.

The chain couples TRBV18 to TRBJ1-1; a possible D gene is TRBD1 (5 bases). V was cut by 3 bases and J by 2 bases, with 19 bases left in between. The CDR3 extends over 17 amino acids. Germline V CDR1 and CDR2: KGHSH, LQKENI. CDR3 in DNA: TGTGCCAGCTCACCGAGGAGGGGAGTCAGACTAAACACTGAAGCTTTCTTT. Protein sequence: CASSPRRGVRLNTEAFF.

CDR3 DNA sequence: TGTGCCAGCAGTCCAGGGTGGCTTACCGGGGAGCTGTTTTTT. Its protein is CASSPGWLTGELFF. The chain joins TRBV7-9 to TRBJ2-2; TRBD1 is a possible D gene (5 bases). There are 14 residues in the CDR3. Germline V CDR1 and CDR2: SEHNR, FQNEAQ (reference sequence). Trimming pared 6 bases from V and 5 bases from J, leaving 13 bases between.

This clone was observed a single time. This specimen includes other DNA sequences encoding the same CDR3. Here the CDR3 reads CASSLDRGYGYTF. In nucleotides, the CDR3 is TGTGCCAGCAGCTTGGACAGGGGCTATGGCTACACCTTC. The rearrangement joins TRBV5-6 to TRBJ1-2, with 7 bases identical to TRBD1. V shed 0 bases and J 4 bases; nucleotides not matched to a gene: 0. The germline CDR1 and CDR2 sequences are SGHDT and YYEEEE. CDR3 length: 13 amino acids. Together with reference TRBV5-6 and TRBJ1-2, the CDR3 gives the full variable domain: DAGVTQSPTHLIKTRGQQVTLRCSPKSGHDTVSWYQQALGQGPQFIFQYYEEEERQRGNFPDRFSGHQFPNYSSELNVNALLLGDSALYLCASSLDRGYGYTFGSGTRLTVV.

The gene calls are TRBV27 and TRBJ1-1; the match to TRBD1 covers 11 bases. Germline V gene data show CDR1 as MNHEY and CDR2 as SMNVEV (reference sequence). This CDR3 has 14 amino acids. Trimming took 5 bases from V and 5 from J; bases not matched to a gene: 4. The CDR3 bases are TGTGCCAGCAGTCTGGGACAGGGGGGAACTGAAGCTTTCTTT. As protein: CASSLGQGGTEAFF.

Here the CDR3 DNA reads TGTGCCAGCAGCCTTGGCAATCAGCCCCAGCATTTT. Residues: CASSLGNQPQHF. The chain employs TRBV2 and TRBJ1-5; D is ambiguous. The CDR3 extends over 12 amino acids. The V gene lost 6 bases and the J gene lost 2 bases, with 5 bases spanning the gap. Germline loops: CDR1 SNHLY, CDR2 FYNNEI.

The chain recombines TRBV27 with TRBJ2-7; 8 nucleotides align to TRBD2. There are 16 residues in the CDR3. The ends lost 5 bases at V and 2 bases at J; junction bases unmatched: 11. Germline CDR1 MNHEY, CDR2 SMNVEV (reference sequence). The CDR3 DNA follows: TGTGCCAGCAGTCTGAAATTTACTAGCGGAGCCTACGAGCAGTACTTC. Its protein is CASSLKFTSGAYEQYF.

The table lists this clone with a few counts. This chain uses TRBV28 with TRBJ1-4; weak D call: TRBD1 (6 bases). Deletions cut 7 bases from V and 5 bases from J, with 17 bases between. This CDR3 spans 15 amino acids. The V gene's germline CDR1 is MDHEN and CDR2 SYDVKM. CDR3 bases: TGTGCCAGCACCAAAACGACAGGAACAAATGAAAAACTGTTTTTT. Translation: CASTKTTGTNEKLFF.

The V call is TRBV5-4, the J call TRBJ1-2; D gene uncertain. This CDR3 region has 15 residues. V lost 0 bases to trimming and J lost 1 base, with 10 bases between them. The germline CDR1 and CDR2 sequences are SGHNT and YYREEE (reference sequence). CDR3 nucleotide sequence: TGTGCCAGCAGCTTGGATTTACCGAGTAACTATGGCTACACCTTC. Its protein product is CASSLDLPSNYGYTF.

V and J are TRBV28 and TRBJ1-5, with 7 bases matching TRBD1. CDR1 and CDR2 from the germline V gene are MDHEN and SYDVKM. The ends lost 6 bases at V and 2 bases at J; junction bases unmatched: 4. The CDR3 runs 14 residues. DNA for the CDR3: TGTGCCAGCAGACCCGACAGGGGCAATCAGCCCCAGCATTTT. The encoded protein is CASRPDRGNQPQHF.